This T cell receptor (beta chain) was recorded in a study of T cell responses to AZD1222 COVID-19 vaccine. Study-level results: Nearly half of spike-specific TCRs reportedly target variant regions that are unmutated in the B.1.351 and B.1.1.7 variants. No repertoire was sampled before or during the peak T cell response, only after it. The donors showed a predominance of white British ancestry and of females, with possible underestimation of clonal diversity.

The CDR3 spans 14 residues. CDR1 SGDLS and CDR2 YYNGEE come from the germline V gene. Trimming took off 4 bases at V and 6 bases at J, with 17 bases between the two ends. In regard to this clone: Its matching antigen is unknown.

Clones were read by immunoSEQ multiplex PCR, and TCRdb kept only the in-frame ones, dropping some. Here the sample spans around 99,000 clones, around nine tenths being singletons. The genes are TRBV9 and TRBJ2-7; D remains ambiguous. The sequence came from an adult in good health. Sequencing was performed on peripheral blood, taken on day 0 of AZD1222 vaccination. DNA for the CDR3: TGTGCCAGCAGCTCCGGTTTCAAGGGCGGCGAGCAGTACTTC. Encoded protein: CASSSGFKGGEQYF.